This is a list of T cell receptor beta chains from one sample in a study of T-cell reconstitution after alpha-beta-depleted transplantation in children. TCRdb reprocessed the PCR reads with MiXCR, giving one entry per CDR3 protein. In the table there are 700,000 to 950,000 distinct CDR3 sequences, about 15% of which are singletons. The sample in question was PBMCs, mostly from graft donor cells, obtained 360 days after TCRalphabeta/CD19-depleted stem cell transplant. All receptors come from a male patient younger than 18 who had a stem cell transplant for acute lymphoblastic leukemia, so the T cells may come from the graft donor. Both conserved end residues are part of each CDR3. The order of the fields is CDR3 length, V gene, J gene, clone size, CDR3 protein. Size is omitted from some rows. Given values are once, few, many or a class for expanded clones.

14	TRBV27	TRBJ2-4	few	CASSRGGSENIQYF
14	TRBV7-8	TRBJ2-3	-	CASSSPVGLAILYF
16	TRBV29-1	TRBJ2-1	many	CSVDRPTFNSYNEQFF
13	TRBV7-9	TRBJ1-1	-	CASSSLMSVTAFF
14	TRBV18	TRBJ2-5	few	CASSPPTGKETQYF
16	TRBV24-1	TRBJ2-1	many	CATSDLARGARDEQFF
14	TRBV29-1	TRBJ2-7	many	CSVLAGPSSYEQYF
16	TRBV12-3/TRBV12-4	TRBJ2-2	-	CASSSPSNAFPGELFF
12	TRBV12-3/TRBV12-4	TRBJ2-7	-	CASSRRGYEQYF
14	TRBV7-9	TRBJ2-7	many	CASSRQDHSYEQYF
15	TRBV18	TRBJ2-3	-	CASSTLAEYTDTQYF
12	TRBV12-3/TRBV12-4	TRBJ2-7	many	CASSLTRYEQYF
13	TRBV29-1	TRBJ2-2	-	CSVEERGAGELFF
15	TRBV7-6	TRBJ2-7	-	CASSLDGPSSYEQYF